The TCR beta chain under discussion was sequenced for a study of blood T cell repertoires in COVID-19. Whole-study context: Researchers got acute and convalescent COVID-19 samples from the United States, Italy and Spain. Nucleic acid was either cDNA or gDNA, and it came from T cells, B-cell-depleted T cells, or PBMCs.

Enrolment of Seattle patients took place during active infection, and they were followed longitudinally. Original methodology: Quantification of nucleated cells was approximated via reference gene primer amplification. TCRdb's table, derived via immunoSEQ multiplex PCR, lists solely in-frame clones and lacks some. D and trimming come from the DNA, and the V and J calls and clone size come from that table. The sample has 40,000 to 60,000 clones; 85% to 90% are singletons. The CDR3 runs to 11 residues. CDR1 LGHNA and CDR2 YNFKEQ come from the germline V gene. Between the trimmed V and J ends, which lost 3 bases and 8 bases, there was a span of 7 bases.

The sample was peripheral blood. This sequence originates from a woman older than 75 with COVID-19, enrolled during active disease. The chain links TRBV4-2 to TRBJ1-2, with TRBD1 as a possible D gene (5 bases). As DNA, the CDR3 is TGTGCCAGCAGCCAGCAGGGAGGCTACACCTTC. This gives the protein CASSQQGGYTF.